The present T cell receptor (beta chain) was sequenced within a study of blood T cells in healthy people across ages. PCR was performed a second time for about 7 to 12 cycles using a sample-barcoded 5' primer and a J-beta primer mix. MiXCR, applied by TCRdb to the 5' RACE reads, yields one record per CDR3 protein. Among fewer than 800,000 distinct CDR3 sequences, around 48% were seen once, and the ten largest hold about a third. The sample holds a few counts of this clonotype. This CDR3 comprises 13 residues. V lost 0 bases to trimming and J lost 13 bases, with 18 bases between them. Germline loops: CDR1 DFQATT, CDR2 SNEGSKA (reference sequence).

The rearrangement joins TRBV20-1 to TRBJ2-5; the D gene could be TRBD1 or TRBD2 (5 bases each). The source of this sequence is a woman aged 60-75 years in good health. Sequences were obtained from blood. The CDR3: CSARDPIRDQGYF. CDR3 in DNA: TGCAGTGCTAGAGATCCCATCCGGGACCAGGGGTACTTC.